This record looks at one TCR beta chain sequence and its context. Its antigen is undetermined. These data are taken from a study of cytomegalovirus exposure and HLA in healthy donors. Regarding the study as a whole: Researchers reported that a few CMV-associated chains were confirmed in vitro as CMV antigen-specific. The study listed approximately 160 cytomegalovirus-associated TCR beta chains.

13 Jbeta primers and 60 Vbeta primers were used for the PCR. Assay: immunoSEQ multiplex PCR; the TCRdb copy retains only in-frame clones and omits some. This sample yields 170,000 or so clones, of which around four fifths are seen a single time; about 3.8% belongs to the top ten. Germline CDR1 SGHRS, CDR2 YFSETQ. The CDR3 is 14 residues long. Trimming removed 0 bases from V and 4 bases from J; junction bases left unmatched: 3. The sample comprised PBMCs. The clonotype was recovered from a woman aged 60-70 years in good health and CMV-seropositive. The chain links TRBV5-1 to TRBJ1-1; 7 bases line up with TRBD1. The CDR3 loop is CASSLGQGGTEAFF. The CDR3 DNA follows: TGCGCCAGCAGCTTGGGACAGGGAGGCACTGAAGCTTTCTTT.